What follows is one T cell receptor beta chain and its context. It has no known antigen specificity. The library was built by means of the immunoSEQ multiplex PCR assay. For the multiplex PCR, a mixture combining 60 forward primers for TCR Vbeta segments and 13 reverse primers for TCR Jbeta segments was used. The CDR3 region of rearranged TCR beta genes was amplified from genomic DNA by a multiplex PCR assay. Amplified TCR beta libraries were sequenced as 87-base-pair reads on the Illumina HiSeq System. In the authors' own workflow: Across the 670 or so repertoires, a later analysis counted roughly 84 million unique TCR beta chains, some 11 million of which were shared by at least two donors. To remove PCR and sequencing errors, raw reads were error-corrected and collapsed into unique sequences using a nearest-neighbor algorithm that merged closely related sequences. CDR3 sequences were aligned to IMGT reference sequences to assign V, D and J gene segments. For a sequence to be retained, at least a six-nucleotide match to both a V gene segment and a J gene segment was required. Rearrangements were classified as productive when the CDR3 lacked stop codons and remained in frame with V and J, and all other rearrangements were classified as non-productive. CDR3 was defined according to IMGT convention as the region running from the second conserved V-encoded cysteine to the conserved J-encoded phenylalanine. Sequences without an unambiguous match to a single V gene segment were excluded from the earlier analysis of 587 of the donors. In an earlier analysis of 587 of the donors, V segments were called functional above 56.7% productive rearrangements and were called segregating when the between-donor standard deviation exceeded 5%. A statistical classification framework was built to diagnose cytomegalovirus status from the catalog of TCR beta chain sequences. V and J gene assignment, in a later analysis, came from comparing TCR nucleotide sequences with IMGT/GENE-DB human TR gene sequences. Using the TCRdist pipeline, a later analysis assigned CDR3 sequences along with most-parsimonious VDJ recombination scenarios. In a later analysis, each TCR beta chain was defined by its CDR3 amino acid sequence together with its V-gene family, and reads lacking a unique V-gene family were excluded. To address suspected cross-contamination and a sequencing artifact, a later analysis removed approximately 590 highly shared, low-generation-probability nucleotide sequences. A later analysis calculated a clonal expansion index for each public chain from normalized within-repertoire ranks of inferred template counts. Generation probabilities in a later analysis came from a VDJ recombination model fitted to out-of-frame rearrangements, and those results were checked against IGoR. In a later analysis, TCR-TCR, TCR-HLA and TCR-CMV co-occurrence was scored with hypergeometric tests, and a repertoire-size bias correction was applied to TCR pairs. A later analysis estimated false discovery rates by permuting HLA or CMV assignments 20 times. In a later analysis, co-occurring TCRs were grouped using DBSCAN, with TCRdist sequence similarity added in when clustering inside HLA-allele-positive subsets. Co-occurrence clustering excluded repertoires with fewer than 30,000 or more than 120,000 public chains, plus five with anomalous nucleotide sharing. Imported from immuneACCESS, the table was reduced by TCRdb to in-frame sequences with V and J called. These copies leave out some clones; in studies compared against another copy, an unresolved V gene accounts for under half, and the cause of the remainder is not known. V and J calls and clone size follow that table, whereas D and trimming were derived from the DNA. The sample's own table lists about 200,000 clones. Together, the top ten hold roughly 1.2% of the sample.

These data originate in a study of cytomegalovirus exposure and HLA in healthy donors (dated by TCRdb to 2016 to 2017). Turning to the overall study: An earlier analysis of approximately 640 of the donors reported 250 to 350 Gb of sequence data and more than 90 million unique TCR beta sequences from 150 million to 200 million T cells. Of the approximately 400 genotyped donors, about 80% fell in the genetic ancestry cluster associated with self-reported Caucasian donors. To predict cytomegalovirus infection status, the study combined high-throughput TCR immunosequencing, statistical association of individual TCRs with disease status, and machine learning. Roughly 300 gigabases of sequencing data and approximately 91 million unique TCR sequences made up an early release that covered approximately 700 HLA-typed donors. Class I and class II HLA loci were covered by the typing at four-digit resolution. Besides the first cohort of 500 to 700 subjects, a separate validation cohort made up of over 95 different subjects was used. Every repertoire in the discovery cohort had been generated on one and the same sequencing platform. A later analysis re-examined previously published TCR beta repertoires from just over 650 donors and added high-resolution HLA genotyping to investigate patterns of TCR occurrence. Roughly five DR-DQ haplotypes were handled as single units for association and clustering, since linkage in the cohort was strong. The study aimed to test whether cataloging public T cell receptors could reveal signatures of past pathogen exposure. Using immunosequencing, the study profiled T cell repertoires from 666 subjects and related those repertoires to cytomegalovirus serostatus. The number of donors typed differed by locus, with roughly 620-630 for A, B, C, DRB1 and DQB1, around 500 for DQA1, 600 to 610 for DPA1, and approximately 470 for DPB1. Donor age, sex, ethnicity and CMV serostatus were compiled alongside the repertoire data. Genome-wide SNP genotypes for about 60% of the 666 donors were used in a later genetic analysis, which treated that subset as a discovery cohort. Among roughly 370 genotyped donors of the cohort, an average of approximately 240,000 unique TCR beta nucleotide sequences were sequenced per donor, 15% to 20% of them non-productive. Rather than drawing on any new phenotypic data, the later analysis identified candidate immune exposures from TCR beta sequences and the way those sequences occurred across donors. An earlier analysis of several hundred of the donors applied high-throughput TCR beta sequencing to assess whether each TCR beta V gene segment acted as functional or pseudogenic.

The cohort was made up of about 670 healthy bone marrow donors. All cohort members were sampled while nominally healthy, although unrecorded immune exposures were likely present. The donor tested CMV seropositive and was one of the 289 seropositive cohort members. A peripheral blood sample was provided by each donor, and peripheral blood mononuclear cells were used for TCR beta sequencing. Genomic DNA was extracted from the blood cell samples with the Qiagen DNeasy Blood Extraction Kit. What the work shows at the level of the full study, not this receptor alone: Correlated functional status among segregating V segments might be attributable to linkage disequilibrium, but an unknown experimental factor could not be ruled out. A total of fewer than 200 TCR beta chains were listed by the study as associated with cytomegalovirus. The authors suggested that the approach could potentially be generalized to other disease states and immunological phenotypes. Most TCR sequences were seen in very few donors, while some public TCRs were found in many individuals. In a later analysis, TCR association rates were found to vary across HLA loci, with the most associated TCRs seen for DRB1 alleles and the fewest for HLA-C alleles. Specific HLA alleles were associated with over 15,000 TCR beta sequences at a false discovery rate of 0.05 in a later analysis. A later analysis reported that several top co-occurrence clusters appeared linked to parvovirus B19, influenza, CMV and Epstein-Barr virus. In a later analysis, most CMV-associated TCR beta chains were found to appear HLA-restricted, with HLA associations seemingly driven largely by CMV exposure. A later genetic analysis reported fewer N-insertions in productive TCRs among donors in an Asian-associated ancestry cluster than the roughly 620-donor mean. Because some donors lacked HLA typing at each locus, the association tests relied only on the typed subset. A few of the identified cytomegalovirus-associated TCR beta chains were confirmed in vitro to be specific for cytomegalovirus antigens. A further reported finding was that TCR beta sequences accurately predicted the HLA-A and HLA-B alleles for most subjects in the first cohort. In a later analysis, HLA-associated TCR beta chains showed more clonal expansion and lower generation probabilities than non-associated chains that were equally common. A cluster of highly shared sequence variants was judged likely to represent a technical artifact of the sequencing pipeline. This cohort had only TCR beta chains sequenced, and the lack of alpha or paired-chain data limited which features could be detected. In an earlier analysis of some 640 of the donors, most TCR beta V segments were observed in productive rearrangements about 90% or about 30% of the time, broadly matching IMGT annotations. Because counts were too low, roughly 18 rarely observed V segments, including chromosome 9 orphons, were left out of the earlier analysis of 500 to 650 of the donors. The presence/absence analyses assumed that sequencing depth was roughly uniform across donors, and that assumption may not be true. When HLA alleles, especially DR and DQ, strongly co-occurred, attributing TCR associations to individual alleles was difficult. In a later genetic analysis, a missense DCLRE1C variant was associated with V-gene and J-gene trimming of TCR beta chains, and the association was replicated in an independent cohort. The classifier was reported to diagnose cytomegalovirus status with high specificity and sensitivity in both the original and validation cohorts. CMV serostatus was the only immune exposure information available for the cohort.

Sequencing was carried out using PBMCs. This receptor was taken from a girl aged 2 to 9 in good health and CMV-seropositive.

The DNA reads TGTGCCAGCAGCCCCCCGGGACAGCCTTCGGATGAGCAGTTCTTC. Its translation is CASSPPGQPSDEQFF. The sequence links TRBV28 to TRBJ2-1; 7 bases in the junction line up with TRBD1. Its CDR3 holds 15 amino acids, cysteine through phenylalanine. The sequence is cut down to CDR3 DNA, 45 bases in frame from base 1. Ends trimmed: V by 6 bases, J by 8 bases; bases unmatched to a gene: 13. The CDR1 and CDR2 encoded by the germline V gene are MDHEN and SYDVKM.